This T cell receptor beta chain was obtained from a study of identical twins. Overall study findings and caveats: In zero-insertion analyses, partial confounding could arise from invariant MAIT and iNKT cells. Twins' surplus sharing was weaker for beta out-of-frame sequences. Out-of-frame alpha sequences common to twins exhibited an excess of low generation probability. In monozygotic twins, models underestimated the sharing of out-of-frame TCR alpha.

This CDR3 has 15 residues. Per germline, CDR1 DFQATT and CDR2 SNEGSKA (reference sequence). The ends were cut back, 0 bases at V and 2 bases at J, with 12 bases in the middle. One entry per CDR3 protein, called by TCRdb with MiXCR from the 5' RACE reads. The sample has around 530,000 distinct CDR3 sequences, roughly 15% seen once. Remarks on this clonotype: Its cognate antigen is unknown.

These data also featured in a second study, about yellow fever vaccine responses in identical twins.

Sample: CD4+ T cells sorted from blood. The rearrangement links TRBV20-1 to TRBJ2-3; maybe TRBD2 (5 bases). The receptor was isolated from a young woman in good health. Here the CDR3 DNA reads TGCAGTGCTAGAGATCTTCAGCGGACCACAGATACGCAGTATTTT. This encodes CSARDLQRTTDTQYF.